This passage covers 29 T cell receptor beta chains from one sample sequenced in a study of identical twins. Via MiXCR, TCRdb re-called the 5' RACE reads, giving one row per CDR3 protein. The table includes 1.5 million or so distinct CDR3 sequences, around 33% detected once. Sequencing used cord blood. These receptors all stem from a newborn girl in good health.

The V gene is TRBV28, the J gene TRBJ2-2; D remains unclear. CDR1 is MDHEN, CDR2 SYDVKM, per germline. Trimming removed 3 bases from V and 7 bases from J, with 6 bases in between. The CDR3 contains 12 residues. The CDR3 protein is CASSFRVGELFF. The DNA for the CDR3 is TGTGCCAGCAGTTTTAGGGTCGGGGAGCTGTTTTTT.

There are many counts of this clonotype. The V and J genes are TRBV29-1 and TRBJ1-5; D is uncertain. The germline CDR1 and CDR2 sequences are SQVTM and ANQGSEA. V was trimmed by 4 bases and J by 0 bases, leaving 10 bases between them. This CDR3 contains 14 residues. The CDR3 region has the DNA TGCAGCGTTGCCGGGGATGATAGCAATCAGCCCCAGCATTTT. Translated, it gives CSVAGDDSNQPQHF.

This clonotype was seen a few times. The chain joins TRBV28 to TRBJ2-1; tentatively, D is TRBD1 (6 bases). The CDR3 sequence is 17 residues long. The V and J ends lost 5 bases and 2 bases respectively, with 19 bases between them. Germline-derived CDR1 and CDR2 are MDHEN and SYDVKM. The DNA for the CDR3 is TGTGCCAGCAGTAACAAGGGAAACAGGGTGGCCTACAATGAGCAGTTCTTC. It translates to CASSNKGNRVAYNEQFF. Supplemented by reference TRBV28 and TRBJ2-1, the full variable domain reads DVKVTQSSRYLVKRTGEKVFLECVQDMDHENMFWYRQDPGLGLRLIYFSYDVKMKEKGDIPEGYSVSREKKERFSLILESASTNQTSMYLCASSNKGNRVAYNEQFFGPGTRLTVL.

This chain joins TRBV7-2 and TRBJ2-7; a possible D gene is TRBD1 (7 bases). The DNA end lines up better with TRBJ2-5; the J call may be wrong. The CDR3 runs 12 residues. Germline values: CDR1 SGHTA, CDR2 FQGNSA. In DNA form, the CDR3 reads TGTGCCATCCAGGGGGGATTGGAGACCCAGTACTTC. This codes for CAIQGGLETQYF.

In this sample, this clonotype turned up a few times. The chain employs TRBV9 and TRBJ2-3, with TRBD1 matching over 12 bases. Germline V gene sequence: CDR1 SGDLS, CDR2 YYNGEE. J was trimmed by 4 bases and V by 3 bases; bases with no gene match: 3. CDR3 length: 15 amino acids. The CDR3 reads CASSAGTGGPDTQYF. The DNA for the CDR3 is TGTGCCAGCAGCGCCGGGACAGGGGGCCCAGATACGCAGTATTTT.

This clonotype came up many times. The rearrangement uses TRBV12-3 or TRBV12-4 and TRBJ1-2; D is perhaps TRBD1 (6 bases). The CDR3 is 15 residues long. The V end lost 5 bases, the J end lost 4 bases, and 17 bases lay between the germline ends. For the CDR3, the DNA is TGTGCCAGCAGTGCCGACAGGACTAAATTCTATGGCTACACCTTC. It encodes CASSADRTKFYGYTF.

CDR3: CSAREGGDRYNSPLHF. The CDR3 DNA reads as TGCAGTGCTAGAGAAGGGGGGGACAGGTATAATTCACCCCTCCACTTT. This sequence joins TRBV20-1 and TRBJ1-6; 8 nucleotides align to TRBD1. V shed 0 bases, J shed 4 bases, and the junction held 5 bases outside the gene matches. The CDR3 sequence is 16 residues long. Per the germline V gene, CDR1 is DFQATT and CDR2 is SNEGSKA (reference sequence).

The V call is TRBV4-1, the J call TRBJ2-2, with D hard to call. Looked up from germline, CDR1 is MGHRA and CDR2 is YSYEKL. This CDR3 spans 16 amino acids. The ends were cut back, 1 base at V and 8 bases at J, with 17 bases in the middle. CDR3 protein: CASSQVKKGNWGELFF. The CDR3 DNA follows: TGCGCCAGCAGCCAAGTTAAAAAGGGCAACTGGGGGGAGCTGTTTTTT.

This sequence joins TRBV28 and TRBJ2-2; D is unclear. This CDR3 comprises 15 residues. Germline V gene lookup returns CDR1 MDHEN and CDR2 SYDVKM. Trimming left V 3 bases short and J 2 bases short, with 10 bases between. CDR3 loop: CASSFWTRNTGELFF. The CDR3 DNA follows: TGTGCCAGCAGTTTTTGGACGAGAAACACCGGGGAGCTGTTTTTT.

The V and J genes are TRBV14 and TRBJ2-1, with 13 positions matching TRBD2. Germline CDR1 reads SGHDN; CDR2 reads FVKESK. The junction had 8 bases not matched to a gene; V was cut back by 3 bases and J by 12 bases. The CDR3 has 15 residues. CDR3 amino acids: CASSQRTSGRTVQFF. CDR3 coding DNA: TGTGCCAGCAGCCAGAGGACTAGCGGGAGAACGGTGCAGTTCTTC.

The sample holds a few counts of this clonotype. The chain employs TRBV10-3 and TRBJ2-7, with D unclear. Germline CDR1 is ENHRY and CDR2 is SYGVKD. V lost 0 bases and J lost 7, with 13 bases in between. The CDR3 is 14 amino acids. Written as DNA, the CDR3 is TGTGCCATCAGTGAGTCCGGCTCCTACAATGAGCAGTACTTC. This translates into CAISESGSYNEQYF.

The rearrangement joins TRBV20-1 to TRBJ2-4, with D perhaps TRBD2 (5 bases). The J call may be faulty, since TRBJ2-7 better matches the DNA end. The CDR3 extends over 15 amino acids. CDR1 and CDR2 (germline): DFQATT, SNEGSKA (reference sequence). As DNA, the CDR3 is TGCAGTGCTAGTTGGAGCTCAATTCGGAGGAACGAGCAGTACTTC. Translation: CSASWSSIRRNEQYF.

V usage is TRBV10-3 and J usage is TRBJ2-3; no clear D gene. The length of the CDR3 is 16 residues. CDR1 and CDR2 from the germline V gene are ENHRY and SYGVKD. Trimming took 3 bases from V and 0 from J, leaving 13 bases between them. CDR3 bases: TGTGCCATCAGTGACCCTGGACGGTCTAGCACAGATACGCAGTATTTT. Protein sequence: CAISDPGRSSTDTQYF.

The chain uses TRBV10-3 and TRBJ1-6; D is unclear. V was pared by 2 bases and J by 7 bases, with 3 bases between. CDR3 length: 12 amino acids. Germline assignment: CDR1 ENHRY and CDR2 SYGVKD. The CDR3 protein is CAISEQNSPLHF. CDR3 coding DNA: TGTGCCATCAGTGAGCAGAATTCACCCCTCCACTTT.

The table lists this clonotype with many counts. This chain uses TRBV5-1 with TRBJ2-1, with a weak D call TRBD2 (5 bases). The CDR3 is made up of 15 amino acids. V was shortened by 3 bases and J by 0 bases, with 10 bases between the two germline ends. The germline CDR1 and CDR2 sequences are SGHRS and YFSETQ. The CDR3 region has the DNA TGCGCCAGCAGCTCCGGACTTCTCTCCTACAATGAGCAGTTCTTC. Protein product: CASSSGLLSYNEQFF.

This clonotype was observed a few times. The genes are TRBV12-3 or TRBV12-4 and TRBJ2-7, with 8 bases identical to TRBD1. The length of the CDR3 is 14 residues. J gave up 2 bases and V 5 bases, and 5 bases lay outside the gene matches. CDR3 protein: CASSGDRSPYEQYF. The DNA for the CDR3 is TGTGCCAGCAGTGGGGACAGGTCCCCCTACGAGCAGTACTTC.

This clonotype has only a few counts. V is TRBV24-1 and J is TRBJ2-1, with 13 bases that match TRBD2. CDR3 size: 18 residues. The germline V gene has CDR1 KGHDR and CDR2 SFDVKD. With V trimmed by 6 bases and J by 7 bases, 14 bases remained unmatched. The CDR3 spells CATSPGRTSGRGLNEQFF. CDR3 DNA sequence: TGTGCCACCAGTCCCGGTCGTACTAGCGGGAGGGGGCTGAATGAGCAGTTCTTC.

CDR3 sequence (DNA): TGTGCCAGCTCACCGGATGTCTATAATTCACCCCTCCACTTT. Translating it yields CASSPDVYNSPLHF. V and J are TRBV18 and TRBJ1-6; the D is unclear. V was pared by 3 bases and J by 3 bases, with 6 bases between. Germline V lookup: CDR1 KGHSH, CDR2 LQKENI. The CDR3 is 14 residues long.

DNA of the CDR3: TGTGCCAGCAGTTACGCCAGTTCCGGCACTGAAGCTTTCTTT. This translates into CASSYASSGTEAFF. The gene calls are TRBV6-6 and TRBJ1-1; no clear D gene. Germline V gives CDR1 MNHNY, CDR2 SVGAGI (reference sequence). V was shortened by 2 bases and J by 4 bases, with 11 bases between the two germline ends. This CDR3 is built from 14 residues.

The rearrangement links TRBV24-1 to TRBJ2-1, with TRBD2 identical over 11 bases. The CDR3 loop spans 17 amino acids. The junction had 5 bases not matched to a gene; V was cut back by 3 bases and J by 2 bases. Germline CDR1 and CDR2: KGHDR and SFDVKD. CDR3 DNA: TGTGCCACCAGTGATGTCGTAGCGGGAGGGCCCTACAATGAGCAGTTCTTC. This sequence encodes CATSDVVAGGPYNEQFF.

The chain recombines TRBV7-9 with TRBJ1-4; 7 nucleotides align to TRBD1. The CDR3 has 14 residues. V lost 5 bases to trimming and J lost 8 bases; unmatched junction nucleotides: 8. CDR1 and CDR2 (germline): SEHNR, FQNEAQ (reference sequence). The CDR3 region is CASSITGVREKLFF. The CDR3 coding sequence is TGTGCCAGCAGCATAACAGGGGTGCGCGAAAAACTGTTTTTT.

The chain combines TRBV3-1 with TRBJ2-1; the match to TRBD2 covers 8 bases. This CDR3 spans 13 amino acids. Losses at the gene ends were 5 bases for V and 13 bases for J; bases not matched to a gene: 10. Per germline, CDR1 LGHDT and CDR2 YNNKEL (reference sequence). This chain's CDR3 is CASSSTGTSRQFF. CDR3 DNA: TGTGCCAGCAGCTCCACCGGGACTAGTCGTCAGTTCTTC.

This sequence joins TRBV20-1 and TRBJ1-4; weak D call: TRBD1 (5 bases). The V end was cut by 3 bases, the J end by 6 bases, with 11 bases between. This CDR3 comprises 13 residues. Germline V gene lookup returns CDR1 DFQATT and CDR2 SNEGSKA (reference sequence). CDR3 amino acids: CSASLGDYEKLFF. CDR3 bases: TGCAGTGCTAGTCTAGGGGATTATGAAAAACTGTTTTTT.

V is TRBV2 and J is TRBJ2-2, with D tentatively TRBD1 (6 bases). Germline V lookup: CDR1 SNHLY, CDR2 FYNNEI. This CDR3 has 14 residues. Trimming took off 4 bases at V and 7 bases at J, with 13 bases between the two ends. In DNA, the CDR3 is TGTGCCAGCAGTGGGAACAGGGAAATCGGGGAGCTGTTTTTT. This gives the protein CASSGNREIGELFF.

This clonotype was counted only a few times. This chain joins TRBV3-1 and TRBJ2-7; TRBD2 aligns across 8 bases. Germline CDR1 LGHDT, CDR2 YNNKEL (reference sequence). V lost 1 base to trimming and J lost 7 bases; unmatched junction nucleotides: 6. The CDR3 consists of 14 residues. For the CDR3, the DNA is TGTGCCAGCAGCCAAGTACCCTTAGCGGGGGAGCAGTACTTC. Its translation is CASSQVPLAGEQYF.

The sample holds a few counts of this clonotype. The chain couples TRBV27 to TRBJ1-2; D is undetermined. Deletions cut 5 bases from V and 1 base from J, with 17 bases between. The CDR3 covers 16 residues. The germline gives CDR1 MNHEY, CDR2 SMNVEV (reference sequence). The CDR3 bases are TGTGCCAGCAGTCCCCTGATGGTGGCCCTTAACTATGGCTACACCTTC. Its translation is CASSPLMVALNYGYTF.

The chain has TRBV7-9 and TRBJ2-5, with TRBD1 as a possible D gene (6 bases). The DNA end is more similar to TRBJ2-7, so the J call may be wrong. This CDR3 has 15 residues. Germline V gives CDR1 SEHNR, CDR2 FQNEAQ (reference sequence). CDR3 DNA: TGTGCCAGCAGCGGACGGACCGGGACACAGTACGAGCAGTACTTC. As protein: CASSGRTGTQYEQYF.

In its sample, this clonotype was seen many times. The chain recombines TRBV7-2 with TRBJ2-3; unclear D gene. CDR3 length: 17 residues. Germline V CDR1 and CDR2: SGHTA, FQGNSA. Trimming took 3 bases from V and 0 from J, leaving 16 bases between them. In DNA form, the CDR3 reads TGTGCCAGCAGCTTTCGCGTAACAGCGACTAGCACAGATACGCAGTATTTT. It is translated as CASSFRVTATSTDTQYF.

As regards this clonotype: A junction boundary mismatches the germline segment, possibly from a read error. The CDR3 reads CASSSILAGGFYSEQFF. CDR3 nucleotides: TGTGCCAGCAGCTCAATATTAGCGGGGGGGTTTTACAGTGAGCAGTTCTTC. The chain recombines TRBV5-6 with TRBJ2-1, with TRBD2 matching 11 bases. The V gene's germline CDR1 is SGHDT and CDR2 YYEEEE. The CDR3 has 17 residues.